The source of this T cell receptor beta chain is a study of blood T cell repertoires in COVID-19. Across the study: Some COVID-19 samples were acute and others convalescent; all came from the United States, Italy and Spain.

Those enrolled, adults aged roughly 18 to 89 years, came from around 25 US areas. Participant-reported clinical history was the basis for cohort assignment. Cohort 3 recovery required two negative PCRs, clearance, or symptom resolution. Some clones are missing from TCRdb's copy, which holds only in-frame ones; the method was immunoSEQ multiplex PCR. The repertoire consists of more than 250,000 clones, with around 87% occurring once and the leading ten covering approximately 5.3%. The V end lost 7 bases, the J end lost 1 base, and 4 bases lay between the germline ends. The germline V gene has CDR1 SQVTM and CDR2 ANQGSEA. The CDR3 spans 10 residues.

The receptor's source is a woman in her thirties who had recovered from COVID-19. The V and J genes are TRBV29-1 and TRBJ1-1, with D hard to call. Sequenced: PBMCs or T cells enriched from blood (not recorded which). The CDR3 bases are TGCAGCGCAGCGAACACTGAAGCTTTCTTT. Its translation: CSAANTEAFF.